Given below is one T cell receptor beta chain in context. Its antigen remains unknown. V lost 1 base to trimming and J lost 2 bases, with 15 bases between them. The CDR3 extends over 16 amino acids. Germline V gene data show CDR1 as SGHRS and CDR2 as YFSETQ. This sample is part of a study of cytomegalovirus exposure and HLA in healthy donors. The donors were part of the validation cohort, which consisted of 120 subjects and was separate from the first cohort of several hundred subjects. Study-level results: Confirmation was obtained in vitro that a few CMV-associated chains are specific for CMV antigens. Rarity marked most TCR sequences, yet some public TCRs occurred in many donors.

The assay was immunoSEQ multiplex PCR, and TCRdb's table has in-frame clones only and misses some. Among some 340,000 clones listed, about 85% were seen once. J is TRBJ2-5 and V is TRBV5-1; D is uncertain. The sequencing sample was made of PBMCs. This clonotype originated in a woman between 25 and 40 years old in good health and CMV-seropositive. The CDR3: CASSLRPATNQETQYF. For the CDR3, the DNA is TGCGCCAGCAGCTTGAGACCAGCTACTAATCAAGAGACCCAGTACTTC.